Listed below are T cell receptor beta chains from one sample, sequenced in a study of T cell responses to AZD1222 COVID-19 vaccine. Produced via immunoSEQ multiplex PCR; TCRdb's table is partial and in-frame only. In the table there are 95,000 to 100,000 clones, roughly 92% of which are singletons. This sample comprised peripheral blood, obtained on day 0 of AZD1222 vaccination. The origin of the receptors is an adult in good health. The CDR3 runs from the conserved cysteine through the conserved F or W. The D gene is left open where the match is weak. Some rows have no size entry. The others give once, few or many, or a class for an expanded clone.

NA	TRBV15	NA	TRBJ2-5	CATSSEGQQETQYF	TGTGCCACCAGCAGTGAAGGACAGCAAGAGACCCAGTACTTC
NA	TRBV19	NA	TRBJ1-5	CASSFSGHLQPQHF	TGTGCCAGTAGTTTTTCGGGGCATTTACAGCCCCAGCATTTT
NA	TRBV7-2	NA	TRBJ2-7	CASSLGDSYEQYF	TGTGCCAGCAGCTTAGGGGACTCCTACGAGCAGTACTTC
NA	TRBV27	TRBD2	TRBJ2-5	CASSLGAGGSGTQYF	TGTGCCAGCAGTTTAGGCGCGGGAGGGAGTGGGACCCAGTACTTC
NA	TRBV7-2	NA	TRBJ2-2	CASQERGHLPGELFF	TGTGCCAGCCAAGAACGGGGACACCTCCCCGGGGAGCTGTTTTTT
NA	TRBV5-6	TRBD1	TRBJ2-3	CASSLGARGQKDTQYF	TGTGCCAGCAGCTTAGGGGCCAGGGGGCAGAAAGATACGCAGTATTTT
NA	TRBV29-1	NA	TRBJ2-7	CSVFTSPGREQYF	TGCAGCGTCTTTACATCCCCAGGGAGAGAGCAGTACTTC
NA	TRBV14	TRBD1	TRBJ2-7	CASRAPAGQGSRYEQYF	TGTGCCAGCAGGGCCCCGGCGGGACAGGGGAGTCGCTACGAGCAGTACTTC
NA	TRBV9	NA	TRBJ2-3	CASSVEGGLATQYF	TGTGCCAGCAGCGTAGAGGGAGGTCTCGCTACGCAGTATTTT
NA	TRBV28	NA	TRBJ1-1	CASLLNTEAFF	TGTGCCAGCTTGCTGAACACTGAAGCTTTCTTT
NA	TRBV7-8	NA	TRBJ2-5	CASSPETETQYF	TGTGCCAGCAGCCCGGAGACGGAGACCCAGTACTTC
NA	TRBV28	NA	TRBJ2-7	CASSLPPAHEQYF	TGTGCCAGCAGTTTACCACCCGCCCACGAGCAGTACTTC
NA	TRBV5-6	NA	TRBJ2-7	CASSLEYEQYF	TGTGCCAGCAGCTTAGAATACGAGCAGTACTTC
NA	TRBV24-1	NA	TRBJ1-2	CATSDQWGGDGYTF	TGTGCCACCAGTGACCAGTGGGGTGGTGATGGCTACACCTTC
NA	TRBV7-2	NA	TRBJ1-3	CASSLGQGNTIYF	TGTGCCAGCAGCTTAGGACAAGGAAACACCATATATTTT
NA	TRBV5-4	NA	TRBJ1-6	CASSLRDSPLHF	TGTGCCAGCAGCTTAAGGGATTCACCCCTCCACTTT
NA	TRBV7-3	TRBD2	TRBJ2-1	CASSLTGLAGYNEQFF	TGTGCCAGCAGCTTAACGGGCCTAGCGGGGTACAATGAGCAGTTCTTC
few	TRBV6-6	NA	TRBJ1-5	CASSSSGRIEPQHF	TGTGCCAGCAGTTCTAGCGGGAGGATTGAGCCCCAGCATTTT
few	TRBV7-3	TRBD2	TRBJ2-5	CASSRDYQETQYF	TGTGCCAGCAGCCGGGACTATCAAGAGACCCAGTACTTC
NA	TRBV5-1	NA	TRBJ2-7	CASREVLGSEQYF	TGCGCCAGCAGAGAAGTTCTGGGCTCCGAGCAGTACTTC
NA	TRBV25-1	TRBD1	TRBJ1-1	CASSGDRGTNTEAFF	TGTGCCAGCAGTGGGGACAGGGGGACGAACACTGAAGCTTTCTTT
NA	TRBV6-5	NA	TRBJ1-1	CASSYEAGGTEAFF	TGTGCCAGCAGTTACGAGGCAGGAGGGACTGAAGCTTTCTTT
NA	TRBV30	NA	TRBJ2-1	CAWTRGLAVSYNEQFF	TGTGCCTGGACCCGGGGGCTAGCGGTCTCCTACAATGAGCAGTTCTTC
NA	TRBV19	NA	TRBJ2-2	CASSIGGSGNTGELFF	TGTGCCAGTAGTATTGGGGGGTCGGGGAACACCGGGGAGCTGTTTTTT
NA	TRBV19	NA	TRBJ1-5	CASTAFNQPQHF	TGTGCCAGTACCGCATTCAATCAGCCCCAGCATTTT
NA	TRBV30	NA	TRBJ1-1	CAWIGESNTEAFF	TGTGCCTGGATCGGGGAGTCGAACACTGAAGCTTTCTTT
NA	TRBV28	NA	TRBJ1-5	CASSLAGRPRQRYSNQPQHF	TGTGCCAGCAGTTTAGCGGGGCGACCCCGACAACGATATAGCAATCAGCCCCAGCATTTT
NA	TRBV2	NA	TRBJ2-3	CASSDDLDTQYF	TGTGCCAGCAGTGATGACCTAGATACGCAGTATTTT
NA	TRBV11-2	TRBD2	TRBJ2-1	CASSLSTSGRKEFF	TGTGCCAGCAGCCTGTCGACTAGCGGGCGGAAGGAGTTCTTC
NA	TRBV6-5	NA	TRBJ1-1	CASTRLGVGTEAFF	TGTGCCAGCACGCGGTTGGGGGTGGGTACTGAAGCTTTCTTT
NA	TRBV18	NA	TRBJ1-1	CASSPGVLNTEAFF	TGTGCCAGCTCACCTGGGGTCCTGAACACTGAAGCTTTCTTT
NA	TRBV3-1/TRBV3-2	NA	TRBJ2-7	CASSNSPGPSGPSYEQYF	TGTGCCAGCAGCAATAGCCCGGGGCCCTCGGGACCCTCCTACGAGCAGTACTTC
NA	TRBV25-1	NA	TRBJ1-5	CASSETNVNQPQHF	TGTGCCAGCAGTGAAACCAACGTGAATCAGCCCCAGCATTTT
NA	TRBV28	TRBD1	TRBJ1-2	CASRRGREGYTF	TGTGCCAGCCGCAGGGGGCGGGAGGGCTACACCTTC
once	TRBV7-2	TRBD2	TRBJ2-7	CASSLAKLAGAYEQYF	TGTGCCAGCAGCTTAGCAAAGCTAGCGGGAGCTTACGAGCAGTACTTC
NA	TRBV13	NA	TRBJ2-2	CASSFGRGNTGELFF	TGTGCCAGCAGCTTCGGCCGGGGAAACACCGGGGAGCTGTTTTTT
NA	TRBV27	NA	TRBJ1-5	CASGGPNDNQPQHF	TGTGCCAGTGGGGGACCCAACGACAATCAGCCCCAGCATTTT
medium-sized	TRBV5-6	TRBD1	TRBJ2-7	CASSLGQGAYEQYF	TGTGCCAGCAGCTTGGGACAGGGCGCCTACGAGCAGTACTTC